These T cell receptor beta chains were read from a single sample in a study of graft-versus-host responses after intestinal transplantation. Data came from immunoSEQ multiplex PCR; TCRdb stores just in-frame clones and leaves some out. The table has around 15,000 clones, 65% to 85% seen once. This material consisted of ileum tissue, taken around 470 days after intestinal transplant. The receptors come from a human patient who received an intestinal transplant, so some T cells may come from the graft donor. The CDR3 runs from the conserved cysteine through the conserved F or W. Fields, in order: J gene, clone size, D gene, V gene, CDR3 DNA, CDR3 protein. The D gene is left open where the match is weak. Only some rows state a clone size, as once, few, many or a class for expanded clones.

J gene: TRBJ2-1
clone size: once
D gene: TRBD1
V gene: TRBV6-5
CDR3 DNA: TGTGCCAGCAGTTACTCAAGGGGGACAGGGGGGAATGAGCAGTTCTTC
CDR3 protein: CASSYSRGTGGNEQFF

J gene: TRBJ2-3
clone size: .
D gene: .
V gene: TRBV6-6
CDR3 DNA: TGTGCCAGCAGTTACTCGACCATAGGCGCAGATACGCAGTATTTT
CDR3 protein: CASSYSTIGADTQYF

J gene: TRBJ2-7
clone size: .
D gene: TRBD1
V gene: TRBV7-9
CDR3 DNA: TGTGCCAGTAGTGGGACAGGGGCCTACGAGCAGTACTTC
CDR3 protein: CASSGTGAYEQYF

J gene: TRBJ1-5
clone size: .
D gene: .
V gene: TRBV2
CDR3 DNA: TGTGCCAGCAGCTATAGGGGGGATAGCAATCAGCCCCAGCATTTT
CDR3 protein: CASSYRGDSNQPQHF

J gene: TRBJ2-3
clone size: .
D gene: .
V gene: TRBV4-1
CDR3 DNA: TGCGCCAGCAGCCCATCTCTAGGGTCAGATACGCAGTATTTT
CDR3 protein: CASSPSLGSDTQYF

J gene: TRBJ2-5
clone size: .
D gene: .
V gene: TRBV7-2
CDR3 DNA: TGTGCCAGCAGCTTAACTTCGGCCCGTCTCTGGGAGACCCAGTACTTC
CDR3 protein: CASSLTSARLWETQYF

J gene: TRBJ2-3
clone size: .
D gene: TRBD1
V gene: TRBV2
CDR3 DNA: TGTGCCAGCAAAAGATACGGACAGGCCGGTATGGATACGCAGTATTTT
CDR3 protein: CASKRYGQAGMDTQYF

J gene: TRBJ1-1
clone size: .
D gene: .
V gene: TRBV5-4
CDR3 DNA: TGTGCCAGCAGCTTGGGCAGGTCCGGGGTAAACACTGAAGCTTTCTTT
CDR3 protein: CASSLGRSGVNTEAFF

J gene: TRBJ2-7
clone size: .
D gene: .
V gene: TRBV2
CDR3 DNA: TGTGCCAGCAGTGGGGGTGAGGGGGACTCCTACGAGCAGTACTTC
CDR3 protein: CASSGGEGDSYEQYF

J gene: TRBJ1-5
clone size: .
D gene: .
V gene: TRBV10-3
CDR3 DNA: TGTGCCATCAGTGGATGGGGCGATCAGCCCCAGCATTTT
CDR3 protein: CAISGWGDQPQHF

J gene: TRBJ1-1
clone size: .
D gene: .
V gene: TRBV5-1
CDR3 DNA: TGCGCCAGCAGCTTGGCCGTTGGGCCCCCTGAGGTAGCTTTCTTT
CDR3 protein: CASSLAVGPPEVAFF